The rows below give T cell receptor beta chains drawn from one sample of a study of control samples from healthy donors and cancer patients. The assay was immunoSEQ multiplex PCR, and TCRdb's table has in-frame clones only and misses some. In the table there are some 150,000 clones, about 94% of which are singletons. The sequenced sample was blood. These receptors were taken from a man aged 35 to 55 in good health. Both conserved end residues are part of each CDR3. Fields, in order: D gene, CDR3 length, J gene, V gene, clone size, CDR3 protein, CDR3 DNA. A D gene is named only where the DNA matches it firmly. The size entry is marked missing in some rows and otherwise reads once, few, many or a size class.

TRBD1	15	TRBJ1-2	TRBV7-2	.	CASSPQTGANYGYTF	TGTGCCAGCAGCCCTCAGACAGGGGCGAACTATGGCTACACCTTC
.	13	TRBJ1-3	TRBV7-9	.	CASSSPQEDTIYF	TGTGCCAGCAGCTCCCCGCAGGAGGACACCATATATTTT
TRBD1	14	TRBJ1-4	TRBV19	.	CASRGQFIYEKLFF	TGTGCCAGTAGGGGACAGTTCATATACGAAAAACTGTTTTTT
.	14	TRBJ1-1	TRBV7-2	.	CASSFTPGTSEAFF	TGTGCCAGCAGCTTTACCCCGGGGACGTCTGAAGCTTTCTTT
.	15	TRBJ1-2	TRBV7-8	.	CASSLFADPNYGYTF	TGTGCCAGCAGCTTATTTGCAGATCCTAACTATGGCTACACCTTC
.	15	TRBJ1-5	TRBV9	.	CASSAGGGSNQPQHF	TGTGCCAGCAGCGCCGGGGGCGGGAGCAATCAGCCCCAGCATTTT
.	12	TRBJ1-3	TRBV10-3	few	CAISDSGNTIYF	TGTGCCATCAGTGACTCTGGAAACACCATATATTTT
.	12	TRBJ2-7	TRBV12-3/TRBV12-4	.	CASSPGGNEQYF	TGTGCCAGCAGTCCTGGGGGGAACGAGCAGTACTTC
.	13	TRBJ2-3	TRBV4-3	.	CASSQGPARTQYF	TGCGCCAGCAGCCAAGGTCCGGCACGGACGCAGTATTTT
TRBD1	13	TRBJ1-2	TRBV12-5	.	CASGTGTDYGYTF	TGTGCTAGTGGAACCGGGACAGATTATGGCTACACCTTC
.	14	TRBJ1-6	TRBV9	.	CASSSLAENSPLHF	TGTGCCAGCTCGTCCCTAGCAGAGAATTCACCCCTCCACTTT
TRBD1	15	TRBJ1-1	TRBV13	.	CASSSDRGRGTEAFF	TGTGCCAGCAGCTCGGACAGGGGGCGAGGGACTGAAGCTTTCTTT
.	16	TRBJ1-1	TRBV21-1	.	CASSKLKEQGETEAFF	TGTGCCAGCAGCAAATTAAAGGAACAGGGAGAGACTGAAGCTTTCTTT
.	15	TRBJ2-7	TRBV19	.	CASSTRPGASYEQYF	TGTGCCAGTAGTACCCGTCCAGGGGCATCCTACGAGCAGTACTTC
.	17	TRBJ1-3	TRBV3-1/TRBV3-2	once	CASSPRTTSFSGNTIYF	TGTGCCAGCAGCCCAAGGACCACCTCTTTCTCTGGAAACACCATATATTTT
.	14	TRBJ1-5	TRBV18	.	CASSPPPGEGAQHF	TGTGCCAGCTCACCACCGCCCGGGGAAGGTGCCCAGCATTTT
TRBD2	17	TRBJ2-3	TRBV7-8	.	CASVPRSTSGGWDTQYF	TGTGCCAGCGTCCCCCGATCGACTAGCGGGGGGTGGGATACGCAGTATTTT
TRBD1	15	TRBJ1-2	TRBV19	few	CASSMGAGDRPLYTF	TGTGCCAGTAGTATGGGGGCAGGGGACAGGCCCCTCTACACCTTC
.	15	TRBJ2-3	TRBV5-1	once	CASSLGGQRTDTQYF	TGCGCCAGCAGCTTGGGGGGACAACGCACAGATACGCAGTATTTT
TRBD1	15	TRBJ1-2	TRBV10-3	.	CAISEGDRANYGYTF	TGTGCCATCAGTGAGGGGGACAGGGCTAACTATGGCTACACCTTC
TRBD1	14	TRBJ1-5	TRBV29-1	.	CSVGDRGHNQPQHF	TGCAGCGTTGGGGACAGGGGGCACAATCAGCCCCAGCATTTT
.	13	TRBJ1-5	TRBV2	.	CASSAQGNQPQHF	TGTGCCAGCAGTGCACAGGGCAATCAGCCCCAGCATTTT
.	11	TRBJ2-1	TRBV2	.	CASRDGGEQFF	TGTGCCAGCAGGGATGGCGGTGAGCAGTTCTTC
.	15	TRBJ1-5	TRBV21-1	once	CASSKDRRENQPQHF	TGTGCCAGCAGCAAAGATAGGAGGGAGAATCAGCCCCAGCATTTT
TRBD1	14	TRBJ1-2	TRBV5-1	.	CASSFTGTANGYTF	TGCGCCAGCAGCTTTACAGGGACAGCAAATGGCTACACCTTC
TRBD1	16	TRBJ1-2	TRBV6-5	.	CASSYRGQGFIYGYTF	TGTGCCAGCAGTTACCGGGGACAGGGATTTATTTATGGCTACACCTTC
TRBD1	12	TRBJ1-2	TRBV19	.	CATDRGEGGYTF	TGTGCCACCGACAGGGGGGAGGGCGGCTACACCTTC
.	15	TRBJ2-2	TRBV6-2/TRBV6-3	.	CASSYVGADTGELFF	TGTGCCAGCAGTTACGTAGGGGCTGACACCGGGGAGCTGTTTTTT
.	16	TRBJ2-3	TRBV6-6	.	CASSYSPGLRTDTQYF	TGTGCCAGCAGTTACTCCCCGGGACTTCGCACAGATACGCAGTATTTT
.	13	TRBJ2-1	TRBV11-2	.	CASSSDPRDEQFF	TGTGCCAGCAGCTCCGACCCTAGGGATGAGCAGTTCTTC
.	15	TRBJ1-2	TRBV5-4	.	CASSLGADPLYGYTF	TGTGCCAGCAGCTTGGGTGCAGATCCTCTCTATGGCTACACCTTC
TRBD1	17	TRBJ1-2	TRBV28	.	CASSLLPIRDRGGGYTF	TGTGCCAGCAGTTTACTGCCTATTAGGGACAGGGGTGGAGGCTACACCTTC